This paragraph reports one T cell receptor beta chain. Its antigen is not identified. These data belong to a study of persistence of HIV-infected CD4 T cells. The stimulus was lysate of CMV-infected fibroblasts, roughly 10 ug/mL. CD40L-negative CD69-negative CD45RO-high memory CD4+ T cells were sorted as populations depleted of antigen-responding cells. Adults with HIV-1 started suppressive ART while chronically infected. Stimulated PBMCs had first been depleted of CD8+ T cells. The V gene lost 5 bases and the J gene lost 2 bases, with 10 bases spanning the gap. Looked up from germline, CDR1 is MDHEN and CDR2 is SYDVKM. This CDR3 is built from 13 residues. This was the immunoSEQ version 4 assay in survey mode. Template was genomic DNA at 10 ng/uL, with up to roughly 1 ug used per sample. Sequenced by immunoSEQ multiplex PCR; TCRdb stores in-frame clones only, minus some. The sample yields more than 35,000 clones, approximately 84% seen once.

V usage is TRBV28 and J usage is TRBJ2-7; a possible D gene is TRBD1 (6 bases). The sequenced sample was CD4+ T cells sorted from PBMCs after approximately 18-hour stimulation, obtained from a patient who received antiretroviral therapy. The clonotype was recovered from an adult man with HIV who was CMV-seropositive. DNA of the CDR3: TGTGCCAGCAGTCGGGCAGGGGCCTACGAGCAGTACTTC. Amino acids: CASSRAGAYEQYF.